This TCR beta chain was observed in a study of control samples from healthy donors and cancer patients. This clone was seen more than once but under ten times. V shed 4 bases and J shed 5 bases, with 14 bases lying between them. This CDR3 contains 14 residues. Germline CDR1 ENHRY, CDR2 SYGVKD. TCRdb keeps only in-frame clones here, not all; method: immunoSEQ multiplex PCR. The table includes under 95,000 clones, approximately 84% detected once. V gene TRBV10-3 combines with J gene TRBJ1-1, with a possible D match to TRBD1 (5 bases). The sequence was obtained from a man aged 45 to 65 in good health. The specimen was blood. Here the CDR3 reads CAISGPGLQTEAFF. The CDR3 DNA follows: TGTGCCATCAGTGGTCCGGGACTCCAGACTGAAGCTTTCTTT.